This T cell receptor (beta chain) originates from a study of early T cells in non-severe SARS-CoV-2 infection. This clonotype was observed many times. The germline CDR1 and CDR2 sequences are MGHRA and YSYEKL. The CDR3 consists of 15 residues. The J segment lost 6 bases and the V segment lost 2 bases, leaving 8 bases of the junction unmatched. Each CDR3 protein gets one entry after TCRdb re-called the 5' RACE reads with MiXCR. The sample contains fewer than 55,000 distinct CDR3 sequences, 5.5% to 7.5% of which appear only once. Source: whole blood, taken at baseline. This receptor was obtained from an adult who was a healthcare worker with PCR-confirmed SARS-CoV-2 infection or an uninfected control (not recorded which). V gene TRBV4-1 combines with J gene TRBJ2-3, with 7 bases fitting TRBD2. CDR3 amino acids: CASSQSGTNWDTQYF. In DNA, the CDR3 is TGCGCCAGCAGCCAAAGCGGGACTAATTGGGATACGCAGTATTTT.